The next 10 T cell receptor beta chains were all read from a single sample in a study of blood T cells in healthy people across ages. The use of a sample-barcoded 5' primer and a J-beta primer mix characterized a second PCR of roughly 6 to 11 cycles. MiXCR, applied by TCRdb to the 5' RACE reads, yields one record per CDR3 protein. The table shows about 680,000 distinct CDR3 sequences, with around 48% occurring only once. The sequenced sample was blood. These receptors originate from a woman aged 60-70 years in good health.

DNA for the CDR3: TGCAGTGCTAGAGATTTTCAGCTAGCGGGAGCGGTACCGGAGACCCAGTACTTC. Its protein is CSARDFQLAGAVPETQYF. J is TRBJ2-5 and V is TRBV20-1; TRBD2 matches 10 bases. V shed 0 bases, J shed 5 bases, and the junction held 15 bases outside the gene matches. The CDR3 runs 18 residues. Germline V gives CDR1 DFQATT, CDR2 SNEGSKA (reference sequence).

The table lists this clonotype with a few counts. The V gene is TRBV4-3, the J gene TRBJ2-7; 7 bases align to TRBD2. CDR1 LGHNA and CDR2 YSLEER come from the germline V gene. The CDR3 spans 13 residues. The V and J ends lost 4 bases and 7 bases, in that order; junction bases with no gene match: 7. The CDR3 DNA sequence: TGCGCCAGCAGCCGGGAGGGGAGAACTGAGCAGTACTTC. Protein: CASSREGRTEQYF.

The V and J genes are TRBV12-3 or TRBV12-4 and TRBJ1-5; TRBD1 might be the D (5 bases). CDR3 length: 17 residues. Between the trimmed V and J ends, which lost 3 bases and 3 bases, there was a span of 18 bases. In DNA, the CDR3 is TGTGCCAGCAGTTTTGGGACCGGGACTGCCATCAATCAGCCCCAGCATTTT. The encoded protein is CASSFGTGTAINQPQHF.

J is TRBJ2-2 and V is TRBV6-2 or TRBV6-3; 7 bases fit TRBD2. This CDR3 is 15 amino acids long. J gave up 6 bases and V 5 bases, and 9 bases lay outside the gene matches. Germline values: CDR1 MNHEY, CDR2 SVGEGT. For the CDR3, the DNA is TGTGCCAGCAGTACACACCGGGGGGTTTCCGGGGAGCTGTTTTTT. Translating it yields CASSTHRGVSGELFF.

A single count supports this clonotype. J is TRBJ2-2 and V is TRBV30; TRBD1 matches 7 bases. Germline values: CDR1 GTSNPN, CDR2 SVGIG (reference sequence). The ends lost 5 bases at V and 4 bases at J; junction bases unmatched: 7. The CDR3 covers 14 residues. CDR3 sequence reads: CAWQATGVTGELFF. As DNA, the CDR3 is TGTGCCTGGCAAGCTACAGGGGTCACCGGGGAGCTGTTTTTT.

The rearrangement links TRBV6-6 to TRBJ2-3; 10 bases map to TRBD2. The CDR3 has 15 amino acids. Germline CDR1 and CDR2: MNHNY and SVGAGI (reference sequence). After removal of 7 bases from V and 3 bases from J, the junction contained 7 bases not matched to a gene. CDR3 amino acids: CASNLAGAGTDTQYF. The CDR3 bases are TGTGCCAGCAACCTAGCGGGAGCCGGAACAGATACGCAGTATTTT.

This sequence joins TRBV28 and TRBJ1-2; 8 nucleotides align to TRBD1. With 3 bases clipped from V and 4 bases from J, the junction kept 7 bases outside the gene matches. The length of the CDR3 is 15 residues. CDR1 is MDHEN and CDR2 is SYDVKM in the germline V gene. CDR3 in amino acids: CASSLVDRESYGYTF. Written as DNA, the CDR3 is TGTGCCAGCAGTTTGGTGGACAGGGAGTCCTATGGCTACACCTTC.

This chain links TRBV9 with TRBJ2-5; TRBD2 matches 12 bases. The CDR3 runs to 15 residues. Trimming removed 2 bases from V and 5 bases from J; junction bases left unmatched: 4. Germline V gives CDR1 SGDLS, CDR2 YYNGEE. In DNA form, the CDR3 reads TGTGCCAGCAGCGTCACTAGCGGGAGGTTGGAGACCCAGTACTTC. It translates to CASSVTSGRLETQYF. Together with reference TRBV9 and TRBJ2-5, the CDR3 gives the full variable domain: DSGVTQTPKHLITATGQRVTLRCSPRSGDLSVYWYQQSLDQGLQFLIQYYNGEERAKGNILERFSAQQFPDLHSELNLSSLELGDSALYFCASSVTSGRLETQYFGPGTRLLVL.

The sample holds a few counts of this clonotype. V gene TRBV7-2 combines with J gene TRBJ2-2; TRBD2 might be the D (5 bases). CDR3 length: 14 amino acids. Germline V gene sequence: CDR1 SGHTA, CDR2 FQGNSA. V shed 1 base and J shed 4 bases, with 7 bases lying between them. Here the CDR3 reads CASSLEAATGELFF. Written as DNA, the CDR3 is TGTGCCAGCAGCTTAGAAGCGGCCACCGGGGAGCTGTTTTTT.

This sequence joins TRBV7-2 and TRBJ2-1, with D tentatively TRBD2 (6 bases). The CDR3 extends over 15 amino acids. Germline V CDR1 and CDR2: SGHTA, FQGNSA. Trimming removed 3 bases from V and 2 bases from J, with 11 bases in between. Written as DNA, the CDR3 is TGTGCCAGCAGCTTCGGCGGGATCGCCTACAATGAGCAGTTCTTC. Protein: CASSFGGIAYNEQFF.